This T cell receptor beta chain was sequenced during a study of T cell responses to AZD1222 COVID-19 vaccine. The study's findings and limits: The number of AZD1222 recipients seropositive at baseline was only five to seven. It was only after the peak T cell response that any repertoires were sampled. Possibly, clonal diversity was underestimated; donors were largely white British and included more females. Variant regions that are unmutated are reportedly the target of nearly half of spike-specific TCRs.

Germline CDR1 reads SGHRS; CDR2 reads YFSETQ. This CDR3 is built from 15 residues. J lost 2 bases, V lost 4 bases, and 8 bases had no gene match. Generated by immunoSEQ multiplex PCR, the TCRdb table keeps only in-frame clones and is missing some. This table has fewer than 120,000 clones, approximately 94% appearing once. Note on this clone: What it recognizes is unknown.

V gene TRBV5-1 combines with J gene TRBJ2-5; TRBD2 aligns across 7 bases. The clonotype comes from an adult who received the AZD1222 COVID-19 vaccine. Sequences were derived from peripheral blood, sampled 28 days after the second AZD1222 dose. CDR3 amino acids: CASSIGTTTQETQYF. The DNA for the CDR3 is TGCGCCAGCAGCATTGGGACTACCACACAAGAGACCCAGTACTTC.